The clone carrying this TCR beta chain was observed many times. This sample was taken from a study of CD8+CD57+ T cells in acquired aplastic anemia. Trimming took 3 bases from V and 4 from J, leaving 12 bases between them. Germline CDR1 and CDR2: DFQATT and SNEGSKA (reference sequence). The CDR3 runs to 13 residues. For CDR3 and TCR beta VDJ profiling, genomic DNA was the template used. TCRdb fed the reads into MiXCR, producing one record per CDR3 protein. The sample includes around 180,000 distinct CDR3 sequences, about 50% of them seen just once. Whoever was chosen for sequencing had shown CD8+CD57+ cell expansion by flow cytometry.

This chain links TRBV20-1 with TRBJ1-1, with D possibly matching TRBD1 (5 bases). This TCR came from a human donor with aplastic anemia. Sequenced: sorted CD4+, CD8+, or CD8+CD57+ T cells (not recorded which) from PBMCs. The CDR3 is CSASQGTTTEAFF. The CDR3 region has the DNA TGCAGTGCTAGCCAGGGAACAACCACTGAAGCTTTCTTT.